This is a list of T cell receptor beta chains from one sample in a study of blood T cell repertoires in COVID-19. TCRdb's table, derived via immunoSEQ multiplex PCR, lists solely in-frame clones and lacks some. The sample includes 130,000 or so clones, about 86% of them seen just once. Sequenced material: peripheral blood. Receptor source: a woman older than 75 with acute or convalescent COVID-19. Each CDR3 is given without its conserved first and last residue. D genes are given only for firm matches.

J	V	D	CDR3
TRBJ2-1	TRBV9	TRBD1	ASSVARTGRNEQF
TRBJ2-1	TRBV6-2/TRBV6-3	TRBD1	ASSYSERQGLEQF
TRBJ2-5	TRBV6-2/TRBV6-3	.	ASSPLVRGETQY
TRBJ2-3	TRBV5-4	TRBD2	ASSRLAGGPGADTQY
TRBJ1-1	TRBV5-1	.	ASSARTANTEAF
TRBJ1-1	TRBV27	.	ASRGGQLMNTEAF
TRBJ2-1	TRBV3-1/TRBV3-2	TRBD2	ASSQRGLAGGIKQF
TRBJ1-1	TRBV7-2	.	ASSSSGLSTEAF
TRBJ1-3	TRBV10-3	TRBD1	AIGQGHTTSSGNTIY
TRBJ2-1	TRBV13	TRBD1	ASSFVTKGQGIRNEQF
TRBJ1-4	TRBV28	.	ASSLGTGGAGNEKLF
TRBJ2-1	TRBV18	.	ASSGPGTKNEQF
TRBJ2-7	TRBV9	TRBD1	ASSVGTALDEQY
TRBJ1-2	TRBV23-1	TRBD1	ASSQYRGGYT
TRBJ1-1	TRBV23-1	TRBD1	ASSLGQGGAF
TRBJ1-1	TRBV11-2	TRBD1	ASSLDLWTGGGNTEAF
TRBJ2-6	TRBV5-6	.	ASSLTGGLSGANVLT
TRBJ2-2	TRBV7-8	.	ASSLVGLGALLTGELF
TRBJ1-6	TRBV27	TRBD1	ASSLGTGGVGNSPLH
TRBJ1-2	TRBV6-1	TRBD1	ASSEGARGQRRGYT
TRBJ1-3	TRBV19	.	ASTPIPGGIGNTIY
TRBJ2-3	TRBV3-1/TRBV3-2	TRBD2	ASSQDSWGLAEDTQY
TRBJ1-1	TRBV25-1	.	ASSEGWGGEAF
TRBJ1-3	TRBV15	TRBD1	ATSPFTGGRGNTIY
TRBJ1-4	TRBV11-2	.	ASSFRGGGAGEKLF
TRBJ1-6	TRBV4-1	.	ASSHPAGGIGNSPLH
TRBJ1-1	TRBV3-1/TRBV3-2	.	ASSHGGQRNTEAF
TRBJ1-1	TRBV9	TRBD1	ASSPRTGGRTEAF
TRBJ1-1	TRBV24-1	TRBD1	ATTMDRGNTEAF
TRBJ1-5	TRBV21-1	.	ASEAGDQPQH
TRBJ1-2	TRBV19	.	ASSLTERLIYGYT
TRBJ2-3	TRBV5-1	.	ASSSTDTQY
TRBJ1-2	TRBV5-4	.	ASSLGGSGGYT
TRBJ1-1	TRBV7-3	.	ASSPMRDSSEAF